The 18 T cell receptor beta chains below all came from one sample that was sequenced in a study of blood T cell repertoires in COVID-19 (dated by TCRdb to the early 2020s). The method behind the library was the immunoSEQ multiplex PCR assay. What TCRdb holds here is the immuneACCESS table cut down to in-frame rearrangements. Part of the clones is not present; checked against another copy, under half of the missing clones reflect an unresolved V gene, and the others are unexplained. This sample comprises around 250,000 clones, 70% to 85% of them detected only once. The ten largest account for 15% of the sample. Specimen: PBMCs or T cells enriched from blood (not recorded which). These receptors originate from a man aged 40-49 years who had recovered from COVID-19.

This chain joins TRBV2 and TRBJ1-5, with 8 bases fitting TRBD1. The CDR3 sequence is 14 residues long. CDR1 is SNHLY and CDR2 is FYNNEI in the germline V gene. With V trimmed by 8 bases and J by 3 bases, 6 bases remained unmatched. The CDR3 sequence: CASQKTGANQPQHF. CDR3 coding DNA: TGTGCCAGCCAAAAGACAGGGGCCAATCAGCCCCAGCATTTT.

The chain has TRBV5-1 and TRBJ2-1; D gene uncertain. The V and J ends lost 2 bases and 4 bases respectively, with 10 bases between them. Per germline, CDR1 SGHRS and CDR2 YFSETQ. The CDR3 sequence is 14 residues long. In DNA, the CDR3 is TGCGCCAGCAGCTTCGGAGAACTGTACAATGAGCAGTTCTTC. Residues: CASSFGELYNEQFF.

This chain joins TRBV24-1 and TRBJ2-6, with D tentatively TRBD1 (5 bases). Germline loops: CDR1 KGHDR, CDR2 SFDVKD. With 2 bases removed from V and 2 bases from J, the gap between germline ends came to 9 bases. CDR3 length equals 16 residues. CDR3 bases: TGTGCCACCAGTGATTCGACAGTTACTGGGGCCAACGTCCTGACTTTC. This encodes CATSDSTVTGANVLTF.

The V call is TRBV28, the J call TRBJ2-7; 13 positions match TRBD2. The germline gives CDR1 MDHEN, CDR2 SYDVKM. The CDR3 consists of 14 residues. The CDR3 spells CAVTTSGGVDEQYF. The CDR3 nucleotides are TGTGCGGTAACCACTAGCGGGGGGGTCGACGAGCAGTACTTC.

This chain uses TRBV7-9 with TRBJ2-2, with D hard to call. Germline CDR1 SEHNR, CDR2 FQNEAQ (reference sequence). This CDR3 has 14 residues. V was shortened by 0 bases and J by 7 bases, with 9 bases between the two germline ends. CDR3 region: CASSLAFPRGELFF. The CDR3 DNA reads TGTGCCAGCAGCTTAGCCTTCCCCCGCGGGGAGCTGTTTTTT.

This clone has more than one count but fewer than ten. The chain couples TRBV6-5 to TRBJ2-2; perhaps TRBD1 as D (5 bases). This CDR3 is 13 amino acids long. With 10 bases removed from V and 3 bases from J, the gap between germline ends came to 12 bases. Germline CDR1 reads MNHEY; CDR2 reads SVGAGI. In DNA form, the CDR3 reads TGTGCCACCAACAAGGGGTACACCGGGGAGCTGTTTTTT. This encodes CATNKGYTGELFF.

CDR3 coding DNA: TGTGCCTCGAGGACAGGGCAGAACACCGGGGAGCTGTTTTTT. As protein: CASRTGQNTGELFF. The chain has TRBV19 and TRBJ2-2; 8 nucleotides agree with TRBD1. J gave up 1 base and V 11 bases, and 6 bases lay outside the gene matches. CDR1 and CDR2 (germline): LNHDA, SQIVND (reference sequence). The CDR3 sequence is 14 residues long.

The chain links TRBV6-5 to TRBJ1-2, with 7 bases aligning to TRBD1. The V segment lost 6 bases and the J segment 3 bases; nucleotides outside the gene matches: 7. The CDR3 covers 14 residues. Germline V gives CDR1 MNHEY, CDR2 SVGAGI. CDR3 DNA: TGTGCCAGCAGAAAAACAGGGGTTGACTATGGCTACACCTTC. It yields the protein CASRKTGVDYGYTF.

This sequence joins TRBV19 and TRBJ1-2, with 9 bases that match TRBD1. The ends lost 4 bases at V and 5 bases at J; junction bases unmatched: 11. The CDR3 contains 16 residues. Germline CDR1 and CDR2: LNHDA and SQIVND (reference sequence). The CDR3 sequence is CASSRGQGQTRYGYTF. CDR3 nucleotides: TGTGCCAGTAGTAGAGGACAGGGGCAAACTAGATATGGCTACACCTTC.

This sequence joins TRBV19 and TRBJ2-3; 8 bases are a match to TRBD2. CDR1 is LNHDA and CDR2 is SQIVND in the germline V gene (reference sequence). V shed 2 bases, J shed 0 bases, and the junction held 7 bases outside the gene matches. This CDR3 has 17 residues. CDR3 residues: CASSIPAGEASTDTQYF. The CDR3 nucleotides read TGTGCCAGTAGTATACCAGCGGGGGAGGCTAGCACAGATACGCAGTATTTT.

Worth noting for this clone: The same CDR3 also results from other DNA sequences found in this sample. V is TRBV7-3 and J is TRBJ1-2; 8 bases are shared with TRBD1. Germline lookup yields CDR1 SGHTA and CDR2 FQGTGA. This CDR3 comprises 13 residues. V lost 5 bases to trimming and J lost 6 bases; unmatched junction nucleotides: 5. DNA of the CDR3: TGTGCCAGCAGCCCTCAGACAGGGGATGGCTACACCTTC. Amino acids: CASSPQTGDGYTF.

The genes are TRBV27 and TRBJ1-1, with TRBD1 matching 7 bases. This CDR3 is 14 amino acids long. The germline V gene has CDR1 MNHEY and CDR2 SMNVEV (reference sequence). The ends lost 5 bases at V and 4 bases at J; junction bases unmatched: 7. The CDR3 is CASSHTGAGTEAFF. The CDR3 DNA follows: TGTGCCAGCAGTCATACAGGGGCGGGCACTGAAGCTTTCTTT.

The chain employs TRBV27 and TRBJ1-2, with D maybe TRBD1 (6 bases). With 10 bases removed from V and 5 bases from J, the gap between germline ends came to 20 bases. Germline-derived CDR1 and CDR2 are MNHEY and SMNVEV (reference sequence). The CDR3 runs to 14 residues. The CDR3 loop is CATTPGGGRYGYTF. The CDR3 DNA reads TGTGCCACCACGCCGGGGGGCGGTCGGTATGGCTACACCTTC.

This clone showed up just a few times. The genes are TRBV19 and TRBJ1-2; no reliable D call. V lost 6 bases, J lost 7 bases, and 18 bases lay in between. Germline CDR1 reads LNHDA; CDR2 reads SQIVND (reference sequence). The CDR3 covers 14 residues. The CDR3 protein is CASSLPGITAGYTF. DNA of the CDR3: TGTGCCAGTAGCTTGCCCGGGATCACAGCTGGCTACACCTTC.

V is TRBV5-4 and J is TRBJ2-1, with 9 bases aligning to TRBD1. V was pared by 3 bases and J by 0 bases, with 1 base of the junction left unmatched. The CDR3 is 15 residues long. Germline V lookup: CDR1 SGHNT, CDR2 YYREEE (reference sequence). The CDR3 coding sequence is TGTGCCAGCAGCTGGGGACAGGGCTCCTACAATGAGCAGTTCTTC. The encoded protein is CASSWGQGSYNEQFF. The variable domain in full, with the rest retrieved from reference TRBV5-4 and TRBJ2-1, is ETGVTQSPTHLIKTRGQQVTLRCSSQSGHNTVSWYQQALGQGPQFIFQYYREEENGRGNFPPRFSGLQFPNYSSELNVNALELDDSALYLCASSWGQGSYNEQFFGPGTRLTVL.

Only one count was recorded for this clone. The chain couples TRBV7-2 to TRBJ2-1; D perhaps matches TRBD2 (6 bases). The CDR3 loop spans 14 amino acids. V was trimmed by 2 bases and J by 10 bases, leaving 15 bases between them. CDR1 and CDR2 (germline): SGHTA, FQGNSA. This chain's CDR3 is CASSLRSGVGEQFF. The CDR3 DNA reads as TGTGCCAGCAGCTTAAGGTCGGGGGTTGGGGAGCAGTTCTTC. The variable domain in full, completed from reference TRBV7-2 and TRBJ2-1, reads GAGVSQSPSNKVTEKGKDVELRCDPISGHTALYWYRQSLGQGLEFLIYFQGNSAPDKSGLPSDRFSAERTGGSVSTLTIQRTQQEDSAVYLCASSLRSGVGEQFFGPGTRLTVL.

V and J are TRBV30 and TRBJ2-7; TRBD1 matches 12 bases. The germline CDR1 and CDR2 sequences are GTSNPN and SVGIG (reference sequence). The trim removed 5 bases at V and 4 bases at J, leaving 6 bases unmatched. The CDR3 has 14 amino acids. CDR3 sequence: CAWCRDRGPYEQYF. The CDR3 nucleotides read TGTGCCTGGTGCCGGGACAGGGGGCCATACGAGCAGTACTTC.

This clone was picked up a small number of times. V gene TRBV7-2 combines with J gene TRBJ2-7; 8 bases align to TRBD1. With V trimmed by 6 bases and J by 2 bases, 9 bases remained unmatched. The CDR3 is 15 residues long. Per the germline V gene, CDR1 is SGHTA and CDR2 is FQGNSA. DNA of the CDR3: TGTGCCAGCAGGCCGGGGGACAGGAGGACCTACGAGCAGTACTTC. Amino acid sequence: CASRPGDRRTYEQYF.